Following are 21 T cell receptor beta chains from one sample sequenced in a study of OX40 agonist ivuxolimab in advanced cancers. Receptor libraries were prepared by the immunoSEQ multiplex PCR assay. This immuneACCESS table, as held by TCRdb, lists in-frame sequences with V and J called but not all clones. Of the missing ones, under half trace to an unresolved V gene in checked studies; the others have no known cause. For this sample there are around 50,000 clones; 79% appear just once. Of the sample, 1.5% to 2% is held by the ten largest clones. Here the sequenced sample was CD4+ or CD8+ T cells sorted from blood, taken in a trial of the OX40 agonist ivuxolimab. These receptors all stem from an adult with an advanced solid tumor such as melanoma, head and neck, liver or kidney cancer.

This chain joins TRBV19 and TRBJ1-1, with D perhaps TRBD1 (5 bases). Per the germline V gene, CDR1 is LNHDA and CDR2 is SQIVND (reference sequence). Trimming took off 5 bases at V and 5 bases at J, with 18 bases between the two ends. The CDR3 contains 15 residues. The CDR3 loop is CASSSGRKAGTEAFF. CDR3 sequence (DNA): TGTGCCAGTAGTTCCGGACGGAAGGCAGGGACTGAAGCTTTCTTT.

The chain joins TRBV29-1 to TRBJ1-3; 9 bases line up with TRBD1. The CDR3 runs to 13 residues. With V trimmed by 6 bases and J by 3 bases, 3 bases remained unmatched. Looked up from germline, CDR1 is SQVTM and CDR2 is ANQGSEA. The CDR3 reads CSVTGGYGNTIYF. As DNA, the CDR3 is TGCAGCGTCACAGGGGGCTATGGAAACACCATATATTTT.

J is TRBJ2-7 and V is TRBV7-8; TRBD1 agrees at 7 bases. Germline CDR1 is SGHVS and CDR2 is FQNEAQ. The CDR3 is 13 residues long. With 5 bases clipped from V and 2 bases from J, the junction kept 3 bases outside the gene matches. In nucleotides, the CDR3 is TGTGCCAGCAGCGGTGGACAGGCCTACGAGCAGTACTTC. This sequence encodes CASSGGQAYEQYF.

In DNA form, the CDR3 reads TGTGCCAGCAGTTTGTATCCCGGGGAGCTGTTTTTT. Translating gives CASSLYPGELFF. This chain links TRBV27 with TRBJ2-2, with no clear D. The CDR3 spans 12 residues. CDR1 is MNHEY, CDR2 SMNVEV, per germline (reference sequence). V was cut by 3 bases and J by 6 bases, with 5 bases left in between.

The chain joins TRBV6-6 to TRBJ2-1; 7 bases map to TRBD1. The CDR3 sequence is 12 residues long. CDR1 is MNHNY, CDR2 SVGAGI, per germline (reference sequence). After removal of 6 bases from V and 12 bases from J, the junction contained 8 bases not matched to a gene. This CDR3 reads CASSHDRVGQFF. For the CDR3, the DNA is TGTGCCAGCAGCCACGACAGGGTGGGGCAGTTCTTC.

The chain recombines TRBV7-3 with TRBJ2-7; TRBD1 matches 11 bases. The CDR3 extends over 17 amino acids. V lost 5 bases and J lost 2; bases outside the gene matches: 11. Germline CDR1 reads SGHTA; CDR2 reads FQGTGA. The CDR3 loop is CASSAGTGGVGPYEQYF. The CDR3 nucleotides are TGTGCCAGCAGCGCGGGGACAGGGGGTGTGGGCCCCTACGAGCAGTACTTC.

The chain recombines TRBV30 with TRBJ1-5, with a possible D match to TRBD1 (5 bases). V was trimmed by 1 base and J by 3 bases, leaving 13 bases between them. CDR3 length: 15 residues. Germline V gives CDR1 GTSNPN, CDR2 SVGIG (reference sequence). This CDR3 reads CAWSGPGQNNQPQHF. As DNA, the CDR3 is TGTGCCTGGAGTGGGCCAGGGCAAAACAATCAGCCCCAGCATTTT.

The chain couples TRBV19 to TRBJ1-4; 7 positions match TRBD1. This CDR3 region has 19 residues. V was clipped by 5 bases and J by 8 bases; unmatched bases: 23. CDR1 and CDR2 from the germline V gene are LNHDA and SQIVND (reference sequence). Here the CDR3 reads CASSSRMRERGPLSEKLFF. Here the CDR3 DNA reads TGTGCCAGTAGTTCCCGGATGAGAGAAAGGGGGCCCCTTTCCGAAAAACTGTTTTTT.

The chain is built from TRBV7-8 and TRBJ1-1, with D unclear. Germline CDR1 SGHVS, CDR2 FQNEAQ. This CDR3 is built from 11 residues. V lost 7 bases to trimming and J lost 0 bases, with 3 bases between them. CDR3 sequence reads: CASTVNTEAFF. The DNA for the CDR3 is TGTGCCAGCACCGTGAACACTGAAGCTTTCTTT.

This clone appeared a few times. The V and J genes are TRBV7-8 and TRBJ1-6; 8 positions agree with TRBD1. The CDR3 has 16 residues. Germline CDR1 is SGHVS and CDR2 is FQNEAQ. The trim removed 5 bases at V and 7 bases at J, leaving 10 bases unmatched. The CDR3 DNA is TGTGCCAGCAGCGTAGGACAGGGAATGGCGAATTCACCCCTCCACTTT. Its protein is CASSVGQGMANSPLHF.

The rearrangement uses TRBV9 and TRBJ2-1; D not resolved. The CDR3 is made up of 14 amino acids. The germline V gene has CDR1 SGDLS and CDR2 YYNGEE. The chain's CDR3 is CASPKYKSYNEQFF. The CDR3 DNA sequence: TGTGCGAGCCCTAAATACAAATCCTACAATGAGCAGTTCTTC. The whole variable domain, remainder taken from reference TRBV9 and TRBJ2-1, is DSGVTQTPKHLITATGQRVTLRCSPRSGDLSVYWYQQSLDQGLQFLIQYYNGEERAKGNILERFSAQQFPDLHSELNLSSLELGDSALYFCASPKYKSYNEQFFGPGTRLTVL.

In DNA form, the CDR3 reads TGTGCCACCAGCCCGGGAGGGACAGGGGTCCTCAATTTCTTT. Its protein is CATSPGGTGVLNFF. This chain joins TRBV15 and TRBJ1-1; 10 nucleotides align to TRBD1. Germline CDR1 reads LNHNV; CDR2 reads YYDKDF (reference sequence). The CDR3 is 14 residues long. The V segment lost 5 bases and the J segment 13 bases; nucleotides outside the gene matches: 13.

This chain uses TRBV6-5 with TRBJ2-2, with D possibly TRBD2 on 6 matching bases. V was shortened by 2 bases and J by 4 bases, with 8 bases between the two germline ends. CDR1 is MNHEY and CDR2 is SVGAGI in the germline V gene. The CDR3 totals 14 residues. CDR3 region: CASSYPRGTGELFF. As DNA, the CDR3 is TGTGCCAGCAGTTACCCGCGGGGCACCGGGGAGCTGTTTTTT.

V usage is TRBV19 and J usage is TRBJ1-5; TRBD1 matches at 8 bases. Germline CDR1 LNHDA, CDR2 SQIVND (reference sequence). This CDR3 has 15 amino acids. The V gene end was trimmed by 5 bases and the J gene end by 4 bases; junction bases not matched to a gene: 7. CDR3 loop: CASSPPDRDNQPQHF. The CDR3, as DNA: TGTGCCAGTAGTCCCCCGGACAGGGATAATCAGCCCCAGCATTTT.

This clone has a single count. The CDR3 sequence is CASSLGTGRDEQYF. In nucleotides, the CDR3 is TGCGCCAGCAGCTTGGGGACAGGGAGAGACGAGCAGTACTTC. The V call is TRBV5-1, the J call TRBJ2-7; TRBD1 matches at 8 bases. The CDR3 is 14 residues long. CDR1 is SGHRS and CDR2 is YFSETQ in the germline V gene. J gave up 5 bases and V 0 bases, and 4 bases lay outside the gene matches.

This sequence joins TRBV19 and TRBJ2-7; D remains ambiguous. V was clipped by 6 bases and J by 6 bases, with 18 bases between them. The V gene's germline CDR1 is LNHDA and CDR2 SQIVND (reference sequence). The CDR3 consists of 14 residues. The CDR3 loop reads CASRIQDGDREQYF. The DNA of the CDR3 is TGTGCCAGTAGAATTCAGGACGGCGACCGCGAGCAGTACTTC.

The chain is built from TRBV2 and TRBJ2-7, with D possibly being TRBD1 (5 bases). Germline V gene lookup returns CDR1 SNHLY and CDR2 FYNNEI. The V and J ends lost 6 bases and 3 bases respectively, with 12 bases between them. CDR3 length: 13 residues. The DNA for the CDR3 is TGTGCCAGCAGGTGGGGCCCTAACTACGAGCAGTACTTC. This codes for CASRWGPNYEQYF.

The chain recombines TRBV5-5 with TRBJ1-6, with 9 bases aligning to TRBD1. Germline values: CDR1 SGHKS, CDR2 YYEKEE (reference sequence). The V gene end was trimmed by 1 base and the J gene end by 4 bases; junction bases not matched to a gene: 3. This CDR3 is built from 16 residues. DNA of the CDR3: TGTGCCAGCAGCTTGTTGACAGGGGGGTATAATTCACCCCTCCACTTT. Its protein product is CASSLLTGGYNSPLHF.

This chain joins TRBV11-3 and TRBJ1-1; D call uncertain. CDR3 length: 13 residues. The V gene lost 4 bases and the J gene lost 0 bases, with 6 bases spanning the gap. Germline-derived CDR1 and CDR2 are SGHNT and YENEEA. The DNA for the CDR3 is TGTGCCAGCAGCTCCTCAATGAACACTGAAGCTTTCTTT. Translating gives CASSSSMNTEAFF.

This clone has a handful of counts. This chain connects TRBV5-5 to TRBJ1-1, with D perhaps TRBD1 (5 bases). Between the trimmed V and J ends, which lost 2 bases and 5 bases, there was a span of 13 bases. The V gene's germline CDR1 is SGHKS and CDR2 YYEKEE (reference sequence). The CDR3 is 14 amino acids. The CDR3 nucleotides read TGTGCCAGCAGCTTTCAAGGGGCGGGAACTGAAGCTTTCTTT. Residues: CASSFQGAGTEAFF.

The chain recombines TRBV6-5 with TRBJ2-7, with D unclear. The germline gives CDR1 MNHEY, CDR2 SVGAGI. The CDR3 is 13 amino acids. Trimming took 5 bases from V and 5 from J, leaving 13 bases between them. The CDR3 loop is CASSPIQRHEQYF. CDR3 bases: TGTGCCAGCAGTCCTATACAACGACACGAGCAGTACTTC.